This T cell receptor (beta chain) was captured by sequencing in a study of cytomegalovirus exposure and HLA in healthy donors. V trimming: 2 bases; J trimming: 3 bases; junction bases outside the gene matches: 6. The CDR3 length is 15 residues. Researchers ran the PCR with 60 Vbeta and 13 Jbeta primers. Only in-frame clones appear in the TCRdb table, and some are missing; sequencing was by immunoSEQ multiplex PCR. The repertoire holds some 120,000 clones, with 8.5% as singletons. Overall study findings and caveats: The study assumed roughly uniform donor sequencing depth for presence/absence analyses. By a later analysis, the bulk of CMV-associated TCR beta chains appeared HLA-restricted.

Of note for this clone: Its antigen remains unidentified.

The receptor was isolated from a man aged 40-55 years in good health and CMV-seronegative. The sample was PBMCs. The V call is TRBV5-7, the J call TRBJ1-1; 8 bases agree with TRBD1. TRBV5-7 is known as an ORF, though its function is uncertain. The DNA of the CDR3 is TGTGCCAGCAGCTTTAAGGACAGGGTGGACACTGAAGCTTTCTTT. Protein: CASSFKDRVDTEAFF.